The 20 T cell receptor beta chains presented below share a single source sample, sequenced in a study of spatial heterogeneity in lung cancer. MiXCR was run by TCRdb on the 5' RACE reads, yielding one entry per CDR3 protein. The top ten clones hold about two fifths of a sample with about 92,000 distinct CDR3 sequences, 9.5% to 15% of them seen once. Specified time point: sample taken at primary tumor resection. Researchers sequenced whole RNA taken from tumor, nontumor lung or frozen PBMC without sorting. This specimen consisted of PBMCs, obtained at surgery. These receptors were obtained from a male donor with early-stage non-small cell lung cancer.

In its sample, this clonotype was seen a few times. The rearrangement links TRBV9 to TRBJ2-2, with 10 bases identical to TRBD1. Germline loops: CDR1 SGDLS, CDR2 YYNGEE. V gave up 1 base and J gave up 6 bases; unmatched junction bases: 3. This CDR3 region has 15 residues. The CDR3 protein is CASSVTGTGAGELFF. In DNA form, the CDR3 reads TGTGCCAGCAGCGTAACCGGGACAGGGGCCGGGGAGCTGTTTTTT.

This clonotype was seen repeatedly, ten times or more. The J gene is TRBJ2-3, the V gene TRBV28; 16 bases are shared with TRBD2. This CDR3 spans 16 amino acids. Looked up from germline, CDR1 is MDHEN and CDR2 is SYDVKM. V was clipped by 6 bases and J by 5 bases; unmatched bases: 5. The chain's CDR3 is CASRGLAGGPIDTQYF. CDR3 bases: TGTGCCAGCAGGGGACTAGCGGGAGGGCCGATAGATACGCAGTATTTT.

The chain recombines TRBV5-1 with TRBJ1-2; D is possibly TRBD1 (5 bases). V was trimmed by 4 bases and J by 2 bases, leaving 18 bases between them. Germline V gene data show CDR1 as SGHRS and CDR2 as YFSETQ. The CDR3 length is 16 residues. The DNA for the CDR3 is TGCGCCAGCAGCCTGGATGGGGTAGGGACCAACTATGGCTACACCTTC. The encoded protein is CASSLDGVGTNYGYTF.

This clonotype was detected only a few times. The chain is built from TRBV28 and TRBJ2-7, with 8 bases identical to TRBD1. Germline V gene sequence: CDR1 MDHEN, CDR2 SYDVKM. V trimming: 5 bases; J trimming: 4 bases; junction bases outside the gene matches: 7. This CDR3 has 14 amino acids. CDR3 DNA sequence: TGTGCCAGCAGTCTTCCAGGGGGCACGTACGAGCAGTACTTC. As protein: CASSLPGGTYEQYF.

This clonotype was seen more than once but under ten times. The CDR3 nucleotides are TGTGCCAGTGGACGGATAGATCAGCCCCAGCATTTT. This codes for CASGRIDQPQHF. V and J are TRBV19 and TRBJ1-5; D not certain. The CDR3 has 12 residues. The germline V gene has CDR1 LNHDA and CDR2 SQIVND (reference sequence). V was pared by 8 bases and J by 5 bases, with 10 bases between.

The chain has TRBV23-1 and TRBJ2-5; TRBD1 matches at 9 bases. TRBV23-1 is an ORF, with its function uncertain. The CDR3 sequence is 17 residues long. After removal of 0 bases from V and 4 bases from J, the junction contained 9 bases not matched to a gene. CDR3 sequence reads: CASSQSRRGQGGETQYF. CDR3 nucleotides: TGCGCCAGCAGTCAATCGCGTCGGGGACAGGGAGGAGAGACCCAGTACTTC.

The chain couples TRBV20-1 to TRBJ1-1; TRBD1 might be the D (6 bases). CDR3 size: 13 residues. Germline-derived CDR1 and CDR2 are DFQATT and SNEGSKA (reference sequence). CDR3: CSGEWGLGTEAFF. DNA for the CDR3: TGCAGCGGGGAGTGGGGGCTGGGCACTGAAGCTTTCTTT.

This chain connects TRBV2 to TRBJ1-2, with D unresolved. V was clipped by 0 bases and J by 2 bases, with 7 bases between them. Looked up from germline, CDR1 is SNHLY and CDR2 is FYNNEI. The length of the CDR3 is 14 residues. The CDR3 coding sequence is TGTGCCAGCAGTGAAGCGGCGGTGAACTATGGCTACACCTTC. Translated, it gives CASSEAAVNYGYTF. The full variable domain, with the rest looked up from reference TRBV2 and TRBJ1-2, is EPEVTQTPSHQVTQMGQEVILRCVPISNHLYFYWYRQILGQKVEFLVSFYNNEISEKSEIFDDQFSVERPDGSNFTLKIRSTKLEDSAMYFCASSEAAVNYGYTFGSGTRLTVV.

The chain carries TRBV20-1 and TRBJ1-3, with D possibly being TRBD1 (6 bases). This CDR3 comprises 15 residues. From germline, CDR1 is DFQATT and CDR2 SNEGSKA (reference sequence). V was clipped by 0 bases and J by 2 bases, with 11 bases between them. The DNA for the CDR3 is TGCAGTGCTAGAGAGCAGGGGCGCGCTGGAAACACCATATATTTT. This gives the protein CSAREQGRAGNTIYF.

This sequence joins TRBV7-9 and TRBJ2-1; TRBD1 might be the D (6 bases). The CDR3 sequence is 15 residues long. Germline values: CDR1 SEHNR, CDR2 FQNEAQ (reference sequence). Trimming pared 5 bases from V and 1 base from J, leaving 12 bases between. The CDR3 spells CASSPQGMSYNEQFF. In DNA, the CDR3 is TGTGCCAGCAGCCCACAGGGTATGTCCTACAATGAGCAGTTCTTC.

The chain links TRBV27 to TRBJ2-7, with D perhaps TRBD1 (5 bases). V shed 6 bases and J shed 6 bases, with 18 bases lying between them. The CDR3 runs 14 residues. The V gene's germline CDR1 is MNHEY and CDR2 SMNVEV (reference sequence). DNA of the CDR3: TGTGCCAGCAGATATAAGCAGGGTGTCGCCGAGCAGTACTTC. Amino acid sequence: CASRYKQGVAEQYF.

In its sample, this clonotype was seen many times. The genes are TRBV6-2 or TRBV6-3 and TRBJ2-5; 9 bases align to TRBD2. The CDR3 loop spans 14 amino acids. Germline V gives CDR1 MNHEY, CDR2 SVGEGT. Germline trimming cut 6 bases from V and 4 bases from J; bases unmatched to any gene: 6. The CDR3: CASRPNSGRETQYF. For the CDR3, the DNA is TGTGCCAGCAGACCTAATAGCGGGAGAGAGACCCAGTACTTC.

V usage is TRBV7-2 and J usage is TRBJ2-7; D is perhaps TRBD1 or TRBD2 (6 bases each). Deletions cut 5 bases from V and 5 bases from J, with 13 bases between. CDR1 and CDR2 from the germline V gene are SGHTA and FQGNSA. This CDR3 has 13 residues. The CDR3 here is CASSPQRGDEQYF. Here the CDR3 DNA reads TGTGCCAGCAGCCCACAGAGGGGGGACGAGCAGTACTTC.

The V gene is TRBV14, the J gene TRBJ2-5; tentatively, D is TRBD1 or TRBD2 (6 bases each). Trimming cost V 4 bases and J 4 bases, with 16 bases left between them. The germline CDR1 and CDR2 sequences are SGHDN and FVKESK. This CDR3 has 15 residues. CDR3 coding DNA: TGTGCCAGCAGCCGTACCTCGGGGGCCGGAGAGACCCAGTACTTC. Protein: CASSRTSGAGETQYF.

This clonotype has only a few counts. The chain recombines TRBV19 with TRBJ1-5; D not resolved. The V and J ends lost 1 base and 5 bases respectively, with 18 bases between them. The CDR3 length is 17 residues. In germline, CDR1 is LNHDA, CDR2 SQIVND (reference sequence). The chain's CDR3 is CASSIARRVEGDQPQHF. CDR3 DNA: TGTGCCAGTAGTATAGCCCGCCGGGTAGAAGGCGATCAGCCCCAGCATTTT.

This clonotype was observed a few times. This sequence joins TRBV6-5 and TRBJ2-1; 7 bases agree with TRBD1. The CDR3 is 16 residues long. Germline lookup yields CDR1 MNHEY and CDR2 SVGAGI. Trimming took 1 base from V and 3 from J; bases not matched to a gene: 6. The DNA for the CDR3 is TGTGCCAGCAGTTACTTTAAGGGACAGCTCTACAATGAGCAGTTCTTC. Protein sequence: CASSYFKGQLYNEQFF.

The sample holds a few counts of this clonotype. The V gene is TRBV20-1, the J gene TRBJ2-7, with 8 nucleotides matching TRBD1. Germline V lookup: CDR1 DFQATT, CDR2 SNEGSKA (reference sequence). V trimming: 6 bases; J trimming: 5 bases; junction bases outside the gene matches: 3. This CDR3 region has 11 residues. CDR3 sequence reads: CSADRGDEQYF. The CDR3 region has the DNA TGCAGTGCCGACAGGGGCGACGAGCAGTACTTC.

The chain combines TRBV7-2 with TRBJ1-4, with 7 bases matching TRBD1. Germline V gene sequence: CDR1 SGHTA, CDR2 FQGNSA. With 4 bases clipped from V and 1 base from J, the junction kept 0 bases outside the gene matches. The CDR3 length is 14 residues. CDR3 sequence (DNA): TGTGCCAGCAGCTGGACAGGAACTAATGAAAAACTGTTTTTT. Residues: CASSWTGTNEKLFF.

V gene TRBV9 combines with J gene TRBJ1-4; TRBD1 is a possible D gene (5 bases). V lost 0 bases to trimming and J lost 8 bases, with 14 bases between them. Germline values: CDR1 SGDLS, CDR2 YYNGEE. The CDR3 totals 15 residues. Written as DNA, the CDR3 is TGTGCCAGCAGCGTAGAGGTAGGGGATAACGAAAAACTGTTTTTT. Translation: CASSVEVGDNEKLFF.

This clonotype turned up a few times. The V call is TRBV5-8, the J call TRBJ2-3; D is tentatively TRBD1 or TRBD2 (5 bases each). V lost 1 base, J lost 7 bases, and 10 bases lay in between. Germline V gene sequence: CDR1 SGHTS, CDR2 YDEGEE. The CDR3 extends over 13 amino acids. The CDR3, as DNA: TGTGCCAGCAGCTTGCGCCTGGGACATACGCAGTATTTT. This translates into CASSLRLGHTQYF.